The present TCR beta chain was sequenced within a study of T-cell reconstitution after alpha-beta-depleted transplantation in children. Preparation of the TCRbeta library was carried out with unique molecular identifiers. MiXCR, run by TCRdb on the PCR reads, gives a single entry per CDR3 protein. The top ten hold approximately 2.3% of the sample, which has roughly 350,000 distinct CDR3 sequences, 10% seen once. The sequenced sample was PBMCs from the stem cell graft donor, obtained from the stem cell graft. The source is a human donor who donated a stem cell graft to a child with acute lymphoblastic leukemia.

CDR3 sequence reads: CASSAGAAGELFF. The CDR3 nucleotides read TGTGCCAGCAGTGCTGGGGCTGCCGGGGAGCTGTTTTTT. The chain carries TRBV6-1 and TRBJ2-2, with D perhaps TRBD1 (5 bases). V was pared by 4 bases and J by 6 bases, with 9 bases between. CDR1 MNHNS and CDR2 SASEGT come from the germline V gene. The CDR3 has 13 residues.